This TCR beta chain was sequenced in a study of blood T cell repertoires in COVID-19. This CDR3 is 15 amino acids long. The V and J ends lost 6 bases and 9 bases, in that order; junction bases with no gene match: 10. Germline assignment: CDR1 MNHNY and CDR2 SVGAGI (reference sequence). The protocol was immunoSEQ multiplex PCR, while the TCRdb copy is restricted to in-frame clones and leaves out a portion. Of 50,000 to 75,000 clones in the sample, 92% were seen once. This clone was picked up one time. Sequenced: peripheral blood. This chain links TRBV6-6 with TRBJ2-1; the match to TRBD2 covers 11 bases. The receptor's source is a man in his fifties with active COVID-19. CDR3 coding DNA: TGTGCCAGCAGCCTCACTAGCGGGAGACACGGTGAGCAGTTCTTC. This encodes CASSLTSGRHGEQFF.